The present entry profiles one T cell receptor (beta chain) with its context. Its antigen is unidentified. The source of the sample is a study of beta chain features in type 1 diabetes. General observations from the study: Fewer junction insertions and more nucleotide deletions appeared in type 1 diabetes patients. Type 1 diabetes patients had TCRB CDR3s that were shorter (moderately but significantly so) in all four CD4+ subsets.

The CDR3 consists of 11 residues. The study reverse transcribed the entire isolated RNA, so it sequenced expressed TCRB transcripts. Profiled with immunoSEQ multiplex PCR; TCRdb holds only in-frame clones, not every one. This table holds roughly 290,000 clones, 14% to 15% found once. The specimen sequenced was naive CD4+ T cells from blood. V and J are TRBV21-1 and TRBJ2-1; TRBD2, the table's D call, lacks a check against the DNA. TRBV21-1 is flagged as a pseudogene. The sequence derives from a man aged 18-30 years with type 1 diabetes. In DNA, the CDR3 is TGTGCCAGCAGCAAGTCGTTTAGCCTGTTCTTC. Its translation is CASSKSFSLFF.